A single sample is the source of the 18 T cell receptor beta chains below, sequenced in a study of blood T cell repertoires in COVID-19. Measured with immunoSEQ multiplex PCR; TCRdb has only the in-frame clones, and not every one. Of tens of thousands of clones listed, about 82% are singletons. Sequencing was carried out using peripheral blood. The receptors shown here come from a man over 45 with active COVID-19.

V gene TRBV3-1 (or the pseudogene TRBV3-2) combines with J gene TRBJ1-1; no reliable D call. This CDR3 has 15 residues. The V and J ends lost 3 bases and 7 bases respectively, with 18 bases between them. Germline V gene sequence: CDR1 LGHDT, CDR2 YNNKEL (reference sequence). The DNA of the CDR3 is TGTGCCAGCAGCCAGGATCCGGGTACCCGATATGAAGCTTTCTTT. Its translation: CASSQDPGTRYEAFF.

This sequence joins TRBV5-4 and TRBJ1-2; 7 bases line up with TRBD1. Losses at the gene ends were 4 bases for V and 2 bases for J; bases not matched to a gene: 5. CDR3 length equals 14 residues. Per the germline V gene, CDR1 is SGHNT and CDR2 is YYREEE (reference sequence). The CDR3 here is CASSPGQRNYGYTF. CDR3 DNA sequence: TGTGCCAGCAGCCCGGGACAGAGAAACTATGGCTACACCTTC.

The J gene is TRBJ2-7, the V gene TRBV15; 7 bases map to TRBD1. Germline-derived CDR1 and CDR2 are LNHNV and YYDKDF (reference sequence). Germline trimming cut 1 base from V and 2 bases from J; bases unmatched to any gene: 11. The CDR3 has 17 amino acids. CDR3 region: CATSRATTRTGPYEQYF. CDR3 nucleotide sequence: TGTGCCACCAGCAGAGCCACGACCCGGACAGGTCCCTACGAGCAGTACTTC.

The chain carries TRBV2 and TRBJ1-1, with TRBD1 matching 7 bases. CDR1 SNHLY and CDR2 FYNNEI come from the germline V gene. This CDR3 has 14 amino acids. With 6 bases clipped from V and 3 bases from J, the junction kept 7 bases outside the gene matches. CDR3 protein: CASSGSGQHTEAFF. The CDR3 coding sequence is TGTGCCAGCAGCGGGTCGGGACAGCACACTGAAGCTTTCTTT. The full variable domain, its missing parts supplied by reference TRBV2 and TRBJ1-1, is EPEVTQTPSHQVTQMGQEVILRCVPISNHLYFYWYRQILGQKVEFLVSFYNNEISEKSEIFDDQFSVERPDGSNFTLKIRSTKLEDSAMYFCASSGSGQHTEAFFGQGTRLTVV.

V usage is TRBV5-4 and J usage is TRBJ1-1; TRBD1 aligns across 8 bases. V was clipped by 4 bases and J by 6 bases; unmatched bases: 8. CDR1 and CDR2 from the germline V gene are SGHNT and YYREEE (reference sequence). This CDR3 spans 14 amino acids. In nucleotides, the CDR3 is TGTGCCAGCAGCCTAGACAGGGGTGTCGCTGAAGCTTTCTTT. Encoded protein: CASSLDRGVAEAFF.

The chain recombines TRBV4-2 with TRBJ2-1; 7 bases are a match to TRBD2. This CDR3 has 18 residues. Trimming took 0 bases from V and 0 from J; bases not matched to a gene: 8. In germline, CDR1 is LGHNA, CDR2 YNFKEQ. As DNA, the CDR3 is TGTGCCAGCAGCCAAGATGGGCAGTCGGGGGGCTCCTACAATGAGCAGTTCTTC. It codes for CASSQDGQSGGSYNEQFF.

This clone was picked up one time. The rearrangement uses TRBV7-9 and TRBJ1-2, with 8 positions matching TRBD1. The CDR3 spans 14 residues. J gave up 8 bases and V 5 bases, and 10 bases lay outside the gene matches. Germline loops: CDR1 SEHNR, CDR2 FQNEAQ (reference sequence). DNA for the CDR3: TGTGCCAGCAGCGCCGGACAGGGCGCGGAAGGCTACACCTTC. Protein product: CASSAGQGAEGYTF.

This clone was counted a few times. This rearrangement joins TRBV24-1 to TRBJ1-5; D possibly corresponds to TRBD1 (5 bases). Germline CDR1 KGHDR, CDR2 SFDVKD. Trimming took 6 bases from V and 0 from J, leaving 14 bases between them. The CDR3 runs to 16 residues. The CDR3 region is CATSNAWGHSNQPQHF. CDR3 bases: TGTGCCACCAGTAACGCGTGGGGCCATAGCAATCAGCCCCAGCATTTT.

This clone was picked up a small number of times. The CDR3 bases are TGTGCCAGCAGTTTAGCGACAGCAAATGGCTACACCTTC. It yields the protein CASSLATANGYTF. The chain has TRBV12-3 or TRBV12-4 and TRBJ1-2; the D gene is possibly TRBD1 (5 bases). V dropped 0 bases and J dropped 6 bases, with 8 bases sitting between them. This CDR3 has 13 residues.

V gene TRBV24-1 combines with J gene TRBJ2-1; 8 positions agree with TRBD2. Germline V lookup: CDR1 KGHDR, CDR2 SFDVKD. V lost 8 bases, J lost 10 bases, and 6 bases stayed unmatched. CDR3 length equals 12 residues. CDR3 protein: CATTTGGGEQFF. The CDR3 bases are TGTGCCACCACTACGGGGGGGGGCGAGCAGTTCTTC.

The CDR3 nucleotides read TGTGCCAGCAGCCACACAGGGGGCGGTCAGCCCCAGCATTTT. This translates into CASSHTGGGQPQHF. This chain uses TRBV3-1 (or the pseudogene TRBV3-2) with TRBJ1-5; 9 nucleotides align to TRBD1. The CDR3 is 14 amino acids. V lost 3 bases and J lost 6; bases outside the gene matches: 3. The germline CDR1 and CDR2 sequences are LGHDT and YNNKEL (reference sequence).

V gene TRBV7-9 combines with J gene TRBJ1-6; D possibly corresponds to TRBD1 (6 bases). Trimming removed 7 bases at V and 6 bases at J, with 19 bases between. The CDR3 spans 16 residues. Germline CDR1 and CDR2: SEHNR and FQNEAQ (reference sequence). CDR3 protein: CASTVILGGFNSPLHF. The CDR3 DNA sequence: TGTGCCAGCACCGTAATACTAGGGGGTTTTAATTCACCCCTCCACTTT.

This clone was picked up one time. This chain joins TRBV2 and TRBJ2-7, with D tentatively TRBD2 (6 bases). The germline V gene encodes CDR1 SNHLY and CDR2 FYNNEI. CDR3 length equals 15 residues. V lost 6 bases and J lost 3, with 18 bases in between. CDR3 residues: CASSEGLAAFYEQYV. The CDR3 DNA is TGTGCCAGCAGCGAGGGACTGGCGGCGTTCTACGAGCAGTACGTC.

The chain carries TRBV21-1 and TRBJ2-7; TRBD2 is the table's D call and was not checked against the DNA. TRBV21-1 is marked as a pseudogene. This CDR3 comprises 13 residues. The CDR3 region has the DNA TGTGCCAGCAAGGGGGGAGGGACCTACGAGCAGTACGTC. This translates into CASKGGGTYEQYV.

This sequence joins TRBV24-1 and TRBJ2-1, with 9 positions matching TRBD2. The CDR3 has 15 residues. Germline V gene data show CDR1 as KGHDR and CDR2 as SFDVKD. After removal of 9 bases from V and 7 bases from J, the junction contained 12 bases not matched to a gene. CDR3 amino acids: CATHGGSGRLNEQFF. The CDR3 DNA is TGTGCCACCCACGGGGGTAGCGGGAGATTAAATGAGCAGTTCTTC.

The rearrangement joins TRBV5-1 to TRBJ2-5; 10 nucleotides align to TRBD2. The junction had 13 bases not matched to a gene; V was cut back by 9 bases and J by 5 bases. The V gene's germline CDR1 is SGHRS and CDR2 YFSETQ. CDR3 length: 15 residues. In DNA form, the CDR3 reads TGCGCCACTACGTCCGGCAGCGGGGGGGATGAGACCCAGTACTTC. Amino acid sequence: CATTSGSGGDETQYF. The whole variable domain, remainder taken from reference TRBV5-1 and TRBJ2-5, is KAGVTQTPRYLIKTRGQQVTLSCSPISGHRSVSWYQQTPGQGLQFLFEYFSETQRNKGNFPGRFSGRQFSNSRSEMNVSTLELGDSALYLCATTSGSGGDETQYFGPGTRLLVL.

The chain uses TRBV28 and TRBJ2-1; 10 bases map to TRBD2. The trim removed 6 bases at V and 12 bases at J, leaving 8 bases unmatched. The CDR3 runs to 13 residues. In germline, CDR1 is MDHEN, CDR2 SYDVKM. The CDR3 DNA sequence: TGTGCCAGCAGGGATAGCGGGGGGCCACGGCAGTTCTTC. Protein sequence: CASRDSGGPRQFF.

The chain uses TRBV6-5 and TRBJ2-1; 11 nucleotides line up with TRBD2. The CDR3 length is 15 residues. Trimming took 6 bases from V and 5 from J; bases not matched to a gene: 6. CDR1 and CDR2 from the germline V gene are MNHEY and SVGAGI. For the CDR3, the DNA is TGTGCCAGCAGCGCTGGGACTAGCGGAAACAATGAGCAGTTCTTC. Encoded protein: CASSAGTSGNNEQFF.